This T cell receptor beta chain appears in the sequencing data of a study of T cells after yellow fever vaccination (dated by TCRdb to between 2017 and 2020). Context from the whole study: The SMART-Seq v4 Ultra Low Input RNA kit was used to prepare libraries from fractions with low cell numbers. To follow T-cell clones before and after primary and booster YFV17D yellow fever vaccination, bulk TCR alpha and beta repertoires were sequenced over time. Two healthy male donors made up the cohort, one aged 18 to 29 years and the other aged 30 to 40 years. Blood samples were taken at several timepoints before and after primary and secondary immunization, and bulk PBMC replicates and cell subsets were isolated. Overall results and qualifications from the work: A small fraction of clonotypes showed up in both the CD4 and CD8 compartments, probably as a result of convergent recombination. Only a couple of donors were included in the study, so the extent to which the findings can be generalized is limited. Because abundant contaminating clonotypes from the bulk population could be contained in FACS-sorted repertoires, computational filtering was required. After the booster, most clones that had expanded after primary vaccination were detected again (around 97% of CD4 and around 88% of CD8), suggesting broad maintenance of memory. The secondary T-cell response was weaker than the primary response but faster, peaking on day 5 instead of day 15.

The treatment or condition label corresponds to: live attenuated yellow fever vaccine strain. At each blood-draw timepoint, two biological replicates of bulk PBMCs were collected. A standard Ficoll-Paque protocol was used to isolate PBMCs from peripheral blood. TriZol was used to extract RNA from bulk PBMCs, from CD4 and CD8 fractions, and from dextramer-positive and dextramer-negative fractions. Synthesis of TCR cDNA relied on 5'RACE template switching, a step that introduced a universal primer site along with unique molecular identifiers. Priming for cDNA synthesis came from both the TCR alpha and TCR beta constant segments. Two PCR steps were used to amplify libraries, with sample barcodes and sequencing adapters being added in the second step. Sequencing of the libraries was done on either Illumina HiSeq 2500 (2x100 bp) or NovaSeq (2x150 bp). The study's own analysis went as follows. Reads were demultiplexed and collapsed into UMI consensus sequences with MIGEC, and V(D)J alignment was performed with MiXCR. Vaccine-responding clonotypes were defined with edgeR using replicate PBMC samples, requiring FDR below 0.01 and a log2 fold change above 5 up to day 15. CD4 or CD8 identity was assigned to each bulk clonotype according to whether the clonotype was present at higher abundance in the sequenced CD4 repertoire or the sequenced CD8 repertoire. In TCRdb, the public reads were trimmed at Q25 with fastp and aligned with MiXCR, with productive beta chains retained. All rows with the same CDR3 protein become a single entry with the most common DNA and genes. TCRdb's processing, not the authors', yielded these V and J calls. For this sample there are about 320,000 distinct CDR3 sequences; about 6.6% appear just once. The top ten clones comprise 18% of the sample.

A word on this clonotype: Its antigen specificity is not known. Base qualities are not provided; no much larger clone lies one nucleotide away.

Per the germline V gene, LGHNA is the CDR1 and YNFKEQ is the CDR2. Trimming costs V 2 bases and J 6 bases, and their ends lie 22 bases apart. The CDR3 covers 17 residues, taking in both the cysteine and the phenylalanine. Only CDR3 DNA remains: 51 bases, in frame from the first base. Rearrangement joined TRBV4-2 to TRBJ1-2; a weak D assignment points to TRBD1 (5 bases agree). This clonotype was obtained from a man between 18 and 35 years old who received the YFV17D yellow fever vaccine. The sequences come from PBMCs, collected 35 to 50 days after the first yellow fever vaccination. The encoded CDR3 is CASSQLTRTPLSDGYTF. The DNA sequence is as follows: TGTGCCAGCAGCCAATTAACCCGGACACCATTATCGGATGGCTACACCTTC.